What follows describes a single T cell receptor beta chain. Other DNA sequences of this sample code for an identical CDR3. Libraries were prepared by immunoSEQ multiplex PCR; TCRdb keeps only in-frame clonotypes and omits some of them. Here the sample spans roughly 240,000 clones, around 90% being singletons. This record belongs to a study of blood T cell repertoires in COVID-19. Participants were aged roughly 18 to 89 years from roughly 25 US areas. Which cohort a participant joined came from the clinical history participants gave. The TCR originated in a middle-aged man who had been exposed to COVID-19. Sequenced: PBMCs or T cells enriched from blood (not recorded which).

Written as DNA, the CDR3 is TGTGCCATCAGTGAGTCAGGAGGGGTCGGTGGCTACACCTTC. Protein sequence: CAISESGGVGGYTF. The chain employs TRBV10-3 and TRBJ1-2, with D possibly being TRBD1 (5 bases). The CDR3 loop spans 14 amino acids. Between the trimmed V and J ends, which lost 0 bases and 7 bases, there was a span of 12 bases. Germline V gene data show CDR1 as ENHRY and CDR2 as SYGVKD.